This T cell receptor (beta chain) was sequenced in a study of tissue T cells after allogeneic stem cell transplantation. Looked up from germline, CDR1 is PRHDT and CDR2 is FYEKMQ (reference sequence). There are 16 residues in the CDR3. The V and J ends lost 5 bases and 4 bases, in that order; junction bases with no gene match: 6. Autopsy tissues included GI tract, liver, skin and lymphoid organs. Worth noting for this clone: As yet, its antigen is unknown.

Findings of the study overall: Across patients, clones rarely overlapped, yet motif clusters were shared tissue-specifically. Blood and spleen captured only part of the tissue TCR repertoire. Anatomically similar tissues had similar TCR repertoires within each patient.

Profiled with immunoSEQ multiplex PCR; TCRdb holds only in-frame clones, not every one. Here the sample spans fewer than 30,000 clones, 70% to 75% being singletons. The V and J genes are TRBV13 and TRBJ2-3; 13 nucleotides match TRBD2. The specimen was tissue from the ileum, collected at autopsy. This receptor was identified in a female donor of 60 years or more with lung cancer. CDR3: CASSAGGLAGADTQYF. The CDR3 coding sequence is TGTGCCAGCAGCGCGGGTGGACTAGCGGGGGCAGATACGCAGTATTTT.